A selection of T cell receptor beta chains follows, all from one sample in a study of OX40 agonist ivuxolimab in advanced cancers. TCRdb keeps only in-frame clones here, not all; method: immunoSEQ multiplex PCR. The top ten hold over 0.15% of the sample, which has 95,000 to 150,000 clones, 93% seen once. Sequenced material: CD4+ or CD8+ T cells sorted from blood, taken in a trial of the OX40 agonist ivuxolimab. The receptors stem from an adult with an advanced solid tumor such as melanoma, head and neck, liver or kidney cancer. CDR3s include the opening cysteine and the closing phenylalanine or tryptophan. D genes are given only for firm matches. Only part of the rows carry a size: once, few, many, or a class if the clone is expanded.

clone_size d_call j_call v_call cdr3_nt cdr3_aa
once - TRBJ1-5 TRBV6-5 TGTGCCAGCTCCCAACAGGTCGGGCAGCCCCAGCATTTT CASSQQVGQPQHF
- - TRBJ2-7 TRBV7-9 TGTGCCAGCAGCTTAGGTCAGTACTACGAGCAGTACTTC CASSLGQYYEQYF
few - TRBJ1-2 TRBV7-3 TGTGCCAGCAGCCATGGGGGTCCTCACCCTGGCTATGGCTACACCTTC CASSHGGPHPGYGYTF
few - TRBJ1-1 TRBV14 TGTGCCAGCAGCCAAGATAACGTGAACACTGAAGCTTTCTTT CASSQDNVNTEAFF
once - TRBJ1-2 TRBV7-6 TGTGCCAGCAGCTTAGGGCAGGGATCGGGGTATGGCTACACCTTC CASSLGQGSGYGYTF
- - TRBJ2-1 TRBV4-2 TGTGCCAGCAGCCGAGAAACCAATGAGCAGTTCTTC CASSRETNEQFF
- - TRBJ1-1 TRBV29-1 TGCAGCGTTGAAGAGGCGCCTGGGGTTAACACTGAAGCTTTCTTT CSVEEAPGVNTEAFF
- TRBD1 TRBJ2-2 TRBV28 TGTGCCAGCAGTCGAACCGGGACAGGGTCCGGGGAGCTGTTTTTT CASSRTGTGSGELFF
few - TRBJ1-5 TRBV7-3 TGTGCCAGCAGCGACCGGACCGGGCCCCAGCATTTT CASSDRTGPQHF
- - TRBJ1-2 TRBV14 TGTGCCAGCAGCCAAGATTTGTCCCACGGAGGGGGCTACACCTTC CASSQDLSHGGGYTF
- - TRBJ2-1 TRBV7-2 TGTGCCAGCAGCATAAGGGGGTATGAGCAGTTCTTC CASSIRGYEQFF
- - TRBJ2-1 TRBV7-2 TGTGCCAGCAGGGGGAGGACCTACAATGAGCAGTTCTTC CASRGRTYNEQFF
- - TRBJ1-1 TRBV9 TGTGCCAGCCCCACGAGTCCGACCCCTTTCACTGAAGCTTTCTTT CASPTSPTPFTEAFF
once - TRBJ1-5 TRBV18 TGTGCCAGCTCAGAGATACAGCAACATAGCAATCAGCCCCAGCATTTT CASSEIQQHSNQPQHF
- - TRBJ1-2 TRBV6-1 TGTGCCAGCAGTGTTCGCAGCCATCTGGGAGGCTACACCTTC CASSVRSHLGGYTF